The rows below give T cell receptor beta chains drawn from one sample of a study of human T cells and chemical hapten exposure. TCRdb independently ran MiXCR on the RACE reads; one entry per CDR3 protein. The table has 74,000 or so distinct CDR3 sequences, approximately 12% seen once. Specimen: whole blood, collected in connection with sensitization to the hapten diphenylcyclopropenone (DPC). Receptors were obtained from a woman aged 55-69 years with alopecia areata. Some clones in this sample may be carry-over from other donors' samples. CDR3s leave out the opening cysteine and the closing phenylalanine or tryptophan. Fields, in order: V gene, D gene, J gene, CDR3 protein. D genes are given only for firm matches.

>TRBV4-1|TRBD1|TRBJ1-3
ASSQLRQGSGNTIY
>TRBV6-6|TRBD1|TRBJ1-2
ASSSTPWTGVGYT
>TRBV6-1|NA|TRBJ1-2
ASSDWLFVGYT
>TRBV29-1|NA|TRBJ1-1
SVEIASEAF
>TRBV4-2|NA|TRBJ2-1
ASSQRDRSSYNEQF
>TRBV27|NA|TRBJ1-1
ASSIPSRRTEAF
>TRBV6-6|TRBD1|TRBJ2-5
ASSFFPGQVQETQY
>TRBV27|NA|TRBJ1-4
ASSFAAGENEKLF
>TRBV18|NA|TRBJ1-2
ASSPPSLGNYGYT
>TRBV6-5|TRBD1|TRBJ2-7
ASSRDREYEQY
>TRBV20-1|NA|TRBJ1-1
SARVDSLNTEAF
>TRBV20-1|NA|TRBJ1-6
SARAGRVDSPLH
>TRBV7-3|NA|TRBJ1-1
ASSQQGSTEAF
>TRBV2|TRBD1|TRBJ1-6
ASSERDSNSSPLH
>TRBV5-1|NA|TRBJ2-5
ASSLVPGGQETQY